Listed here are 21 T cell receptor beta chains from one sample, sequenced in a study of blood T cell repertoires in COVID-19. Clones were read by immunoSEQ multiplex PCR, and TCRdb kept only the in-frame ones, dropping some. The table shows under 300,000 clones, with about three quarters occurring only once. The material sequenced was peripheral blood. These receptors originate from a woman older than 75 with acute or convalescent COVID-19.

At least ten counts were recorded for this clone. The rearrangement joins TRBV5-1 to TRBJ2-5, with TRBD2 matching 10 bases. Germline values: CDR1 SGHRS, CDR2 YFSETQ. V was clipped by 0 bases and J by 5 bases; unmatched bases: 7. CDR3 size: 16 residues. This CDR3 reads CASSLDAAGGLETQYF. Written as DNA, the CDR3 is TGCGCCAGCAGCTTGGATGCAGCGGGGGGGCTTGAGACCCAGTACTTC.

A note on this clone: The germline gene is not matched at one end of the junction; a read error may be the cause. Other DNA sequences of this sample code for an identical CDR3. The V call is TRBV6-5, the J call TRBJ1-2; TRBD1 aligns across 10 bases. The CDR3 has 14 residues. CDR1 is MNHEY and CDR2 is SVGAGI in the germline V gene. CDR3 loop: CASSQRTGGDGYTF. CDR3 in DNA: TGTGCCAGCAGTCAGAGGACAGGGGGTGATGGTTACACCTTC.

CDR3 in amino acids: CASSYEGNSPLHF. CDR3 nucleotide sequence: TGTGCCAGCAGTTACGAGGGTAATTCACCCCTCCACTTT. The V call is TRBV6-5, the J call TRBJ1-6; D is undetermined. V lost 2 bases to trimming and J lost 6 bases, with 5 bases between them. The CDR3 covers 13 residues. The germline V gene has CDR1 MNHEY and CDR2 SVGAGI.

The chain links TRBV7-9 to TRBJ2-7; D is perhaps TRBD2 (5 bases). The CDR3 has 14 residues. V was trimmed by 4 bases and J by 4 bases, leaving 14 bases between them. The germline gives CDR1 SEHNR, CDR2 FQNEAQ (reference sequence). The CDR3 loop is CASSSQTTTYEQYF. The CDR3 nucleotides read TGTGCCAGCAGCTCTCAGACTACCACGTACGAGCAGTACTTC.

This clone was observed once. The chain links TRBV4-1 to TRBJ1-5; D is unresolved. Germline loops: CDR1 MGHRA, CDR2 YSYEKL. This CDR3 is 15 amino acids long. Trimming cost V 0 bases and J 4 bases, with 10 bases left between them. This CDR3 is CASSQEERANQPQHF. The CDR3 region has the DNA TGCGCCAGCAGCCAAGAGGAGAGGGCTAATCAGCCCCAGCATTTT.

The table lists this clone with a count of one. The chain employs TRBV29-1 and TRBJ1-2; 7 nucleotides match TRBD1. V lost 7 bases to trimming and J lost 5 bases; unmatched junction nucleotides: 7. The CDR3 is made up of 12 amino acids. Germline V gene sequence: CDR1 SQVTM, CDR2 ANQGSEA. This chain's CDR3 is CSAWDSSYGYTF. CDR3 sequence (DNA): TGCAGCGCTTGGGACAGCAGTTATGGCTACACCTTC.

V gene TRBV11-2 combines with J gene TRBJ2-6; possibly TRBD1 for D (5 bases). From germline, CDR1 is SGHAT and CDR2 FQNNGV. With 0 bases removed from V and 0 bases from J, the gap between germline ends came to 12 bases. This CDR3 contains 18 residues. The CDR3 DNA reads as TGTGCCAGCAGCTTAGACAGGGTAACCGGCTCTGGGGCCAACGTCCTGACTTTC. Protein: CASSLDRVTGSGANVLTF.

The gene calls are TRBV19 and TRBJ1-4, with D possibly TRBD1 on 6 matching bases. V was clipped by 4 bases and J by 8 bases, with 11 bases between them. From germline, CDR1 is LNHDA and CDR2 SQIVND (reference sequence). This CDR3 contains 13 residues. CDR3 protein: CASSSGQLEKLFF. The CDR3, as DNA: TGTGCCAGTAGTAGCGGACAGTTGGAAAAACTGTTTTTT.

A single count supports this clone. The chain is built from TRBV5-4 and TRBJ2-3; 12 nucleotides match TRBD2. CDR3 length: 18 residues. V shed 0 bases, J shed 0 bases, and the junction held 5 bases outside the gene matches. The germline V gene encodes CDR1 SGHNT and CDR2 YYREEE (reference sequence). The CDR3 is CASSLGGLAGPSTDTQYF. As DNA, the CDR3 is TGTGCCAGCAGCTTGGGGGGACTAGCGGGCCCTAGCACAGATACGCAGTATTTT.

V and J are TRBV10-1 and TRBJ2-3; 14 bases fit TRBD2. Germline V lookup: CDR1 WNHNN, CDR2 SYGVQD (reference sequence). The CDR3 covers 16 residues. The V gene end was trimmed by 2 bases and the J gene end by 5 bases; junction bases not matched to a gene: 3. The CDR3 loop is CASSEGLAGGQDTQYF. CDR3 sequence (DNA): TGCGCCAGCAGTGAGGGACTAGCGGGAGGCCAAGATACGCAGTATTTT.

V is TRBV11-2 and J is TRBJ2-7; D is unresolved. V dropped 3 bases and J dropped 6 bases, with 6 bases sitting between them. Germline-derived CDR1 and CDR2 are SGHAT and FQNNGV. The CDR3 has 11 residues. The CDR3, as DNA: TGTGCCAGCAGCTTTTCTCGCGAGCAGTACTTC. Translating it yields CASSFSREQYF.

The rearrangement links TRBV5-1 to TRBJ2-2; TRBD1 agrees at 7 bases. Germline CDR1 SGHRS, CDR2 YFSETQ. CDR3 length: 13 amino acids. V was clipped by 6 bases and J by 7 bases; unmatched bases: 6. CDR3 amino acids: CASNTGASGELFF. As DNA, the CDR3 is TGCGCCAGCAATACAGGGGCCAGCGGGGAGCTGTTTTTT. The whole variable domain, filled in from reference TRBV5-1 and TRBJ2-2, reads KAGVTQTPRYLIKTRGQQVTLSCSPISGHRSVSWYQQTPGQGLQFLFEYFSETQRNKGNFPGRFSGRQFSNSRSEMNVSTLELGDSALYLCASNTGASGELFFGEGSRLTVL.

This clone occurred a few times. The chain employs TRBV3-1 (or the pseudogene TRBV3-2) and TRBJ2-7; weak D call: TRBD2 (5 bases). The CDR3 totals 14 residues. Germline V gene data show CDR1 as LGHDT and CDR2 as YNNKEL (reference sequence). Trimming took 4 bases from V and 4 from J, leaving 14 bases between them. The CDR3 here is CASSLAGILYEQYF. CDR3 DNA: TGTGCCAGCAGCCTCGCCGGGATCCTTTACGAGCAGTACTTC.

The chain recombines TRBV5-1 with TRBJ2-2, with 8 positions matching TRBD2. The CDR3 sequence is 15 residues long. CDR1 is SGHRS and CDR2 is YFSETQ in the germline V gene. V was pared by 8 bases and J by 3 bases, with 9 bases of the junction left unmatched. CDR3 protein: CASGPGLGDTGELFF. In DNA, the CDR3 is TGCGCCAGTGGCCCGGGACTAGGGGACACCGGGGAGCTGTTTTTT.

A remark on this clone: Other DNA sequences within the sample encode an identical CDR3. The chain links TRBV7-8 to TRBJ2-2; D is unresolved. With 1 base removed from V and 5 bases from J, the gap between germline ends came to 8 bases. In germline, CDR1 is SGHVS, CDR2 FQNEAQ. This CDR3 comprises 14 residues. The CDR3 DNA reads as TGTGCCAGCAGCTTAGGGGCCAGTACCGGGGAGCTGTTTTTT. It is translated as CASSLGASTGELFF.

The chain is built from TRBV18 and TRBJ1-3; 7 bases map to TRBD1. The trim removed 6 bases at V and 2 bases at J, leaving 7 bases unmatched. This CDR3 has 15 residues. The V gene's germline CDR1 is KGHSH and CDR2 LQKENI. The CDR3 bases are TGTGCCAGCTCGCACCGGGACAGACCTGGAAACACCATATATTTT. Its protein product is CASSHRDRPGNTIYF.

CDR3 sequence: CASSYSIGQNSYEQYF. As DNA, the CDR3 is TGTGCCAGCAGTTACTCAATAGGACAGAACTCCTACGAGCAGTACTTC. The chain joins TRBV6-5 to TRBJ2-7; a weak D match, TRBD1 (6 bases). Germline lookup yields CDR1 MNHEY and CDR2 SVGAGI. Trimming took off 0 bases at V and 0 bases at J, with 12 bases between the two ends. The CDR3 sequence is 16 residues long.

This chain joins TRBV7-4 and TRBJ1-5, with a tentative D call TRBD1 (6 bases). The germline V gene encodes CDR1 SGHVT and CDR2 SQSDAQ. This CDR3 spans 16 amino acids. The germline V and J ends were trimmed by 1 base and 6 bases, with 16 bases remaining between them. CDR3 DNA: TGTGCCAGCAGCTTAGTGGGCAGGGGCTACGCTCAGCCCCAGCATTTT. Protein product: CASSLVGRGYAQPQHF. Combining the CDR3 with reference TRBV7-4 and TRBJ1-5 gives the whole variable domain GAGVSQSPRYKVAKRGRDVALRCDSISGHVTLYWYRQTLGQGSEVLTYSQSDAQRDKSGRPSGRFSAERPERSVSTLKIQRTEQGDSAVYLCASSLVGRGYAQPQHFGDGTRLSIL.

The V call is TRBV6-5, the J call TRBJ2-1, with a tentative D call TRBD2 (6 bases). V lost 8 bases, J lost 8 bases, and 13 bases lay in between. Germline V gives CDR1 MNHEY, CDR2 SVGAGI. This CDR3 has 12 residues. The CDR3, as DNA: TGTGCCAGCGGAACTAGCATGTATGAGCAGTTCTTC. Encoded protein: CASGTSMYEQFF.

The CDR3 DNA reads TGTGCCAGCAAGCCCCTCCGGGGCACCGGGGAGCTGTTTTTT. It encodes CASKPLRGTGELFF. The chain employs TRBV6-5 and TRBJ2-2; D is perhaps TRBD2 (5 bases). CDR3 size: 14 residues. Deletions cut 7 bases from V and 4 bases from J, with 13 bases between. Germline values: CDR1 MNHEY, CDR2 SVGAGI.

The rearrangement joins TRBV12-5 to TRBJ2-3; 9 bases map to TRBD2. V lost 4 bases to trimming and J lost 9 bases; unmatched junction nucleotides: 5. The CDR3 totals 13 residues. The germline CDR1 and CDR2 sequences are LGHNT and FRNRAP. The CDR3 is CASGSPGTSTQYF. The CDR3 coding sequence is TGTGCTAGTGGTTCCCCTGGGACTAGCACGCAGTATTTT.